These 15 T cell receptor beta chains were sequenced from one sample in a study of shared clonotypes between healthy human individuals (dated by TCRdb to about 2020). Library construction relied on the immunoSEQ multiplex PCR assay. This is the immuneACCESS table as TCRdb keeps it, with only in-frame sequences that have V and J called. A part of the clones is gone; compared with another copy, unresolved V genes explain less than half, and the rest is unexplained. The sample yields around 2.1 million clones; 90% to 97% were counted once. The ten biggest clones cover around 0.13% of the sample. Sequenced input: naive CD4+ T cells sorted from blood. This sample's cell subset or site label indicates: CD45RA+ positively selected. The source of these receptors is a man younger than 30 in good health.

The V gene is TRBV5-1, the J gene TRBJ2-3, with 9 bases lining up with TRBD2. V was pared by 6 bases and J by 1 base, with 12 bases of the junction left unmatched. Germline-derived CDR1 and CDR2 are SGHRS and YFSETQ. This CDR3 is built from 17 residues. The CDR3 DNA follows: TGCGCCAGCACCCCCAGCGGACTAGCGAGGGGCACAGATACGCAGTATTTT. It encodes CASTPSGLARGTDTQYF.

CDR3 sequence: CASRDAGPYQETQYF. CDR3 sequence (DNA): TGTGCCAGCAGGGATGCAGGACCGTACCAAGAGACCCAGTACTTC. This chain uses TRBV28 with TRBJ2-5; D unresolved. V lost 6 bases and J 0 bases, leaving 14 bases between the germline ends. Per the germline V gene, CDR1 is MDHEN and CDR2 is SYDVKM. This CDR3 has 15 residues.

The gene calls are TRBV14 and TRBJ2-5; possible D gene TRBD1, 5 bases. Trimming shortened V by 0 bases and J by 7 bases, and 18 bases separated the two germline ends. This CDR3 region has 16 residues. Germline CDR1 reads SGHDN; CDR2 reads FVKESK. This chain's CDR3 is CASSQDGQTARLTQYF. Written as DNA, the CDR3 is TGTGCCAGCAGCCAAGATGGGCAGACAGCAAGATTGACCCAGTACTTC.

The chain carries TRBV5-6 and TRBJ2-5; no firm D call. V lost 4 bases, J lost 1 base, and 14 bases lay in between. Per germline, CDR1 SGHDT and CDR2 YYEEEE. This CDR3 is 15 amino acids long. CDR3 nucleotides: TGTGCCAGCAGCCTCGTGGCCCTTACCCAAGAGACCCAGTACTTC. Protein product: CASSLVALTQETQYF.

V and J are TRBV28 and TRBJ1-1; 9 nucleotides match TRBD1. This CDR3 is 15 amino acids long. Trimming at V came to 6 bases and at J to 6 bases, leaving 11 bases not matched to a gene. Germline V lookup: CDR1 MDHEN, CDR2 SYDVKM. The CDR3 coding sequence is TGTGCCAGCAGCCAAGCAACAGGGGGCAAGCCTGAAGCTTTCTTT. Amino acid sequence: CASSQATGGKPEAFF.

The CDR3 region has the DNA TGCAGCGTCCCCCGCGGGGGGGCCACCGGGGAGCTGTTTTTT. The encoded protein is CSVPRGGATGELFF. The chain joins TRBV29-1 to TRBJ2-2, with 9 bases lining up with TRBD2. Per the germline V gene, CDR1 is SQVTM and CDR2 is ANQGSEA. The CDR3 has 14 residues. Trimming removed 6 bases from V and 4 bases from J; junction bases left unmatched: 6.

The chain couples TRBV5-4 to TRBJ2-1, with 8 positions matching TRBD2. V shed 4 bases and J 5 bases; nucleotides not matched to a gene: 8. The CDR3 consists of 15 residues. Germline loops: CDR1 SGHNT, CDR2 YYREEE (reference sequence). The chain's CDR3 is CASSRPTSGHNEQFF. In DNA form, the CDR3 reads TGTGCCAGCAGCCGACCAACTAGCGGCCACAATGAGCAGTTCTTC.

The chain employs TRBV7-3 and TRBJ1-1, with D uncertain. Germline loops: CDR1 SGHTA, CDR2 FQGTGA. V lost 4 bases, J lost 4 bases, and 13 bases lay in between. The CDR3 contains 14 residues. The CDR3 DNA is TGTGCCAGCAGCTCGCTGGGGTGGGGCACTGAAGCTTTCTTT. As protein: CASSSLGWGTEAFF.

This clone has a single count. The chain employs TRBV5-4 and TRBJ2-3; D possibly uses TRBD1 or TRBD2 (5 bases each). Germline lookup yields CDR1 SGHNT and CDR2 YYREEE (reference sequence). V lost 1 base to trimming and J lost 0 bases, with 9 bases between them. CDR3 length equals 15 residues. Written as DNA, the CDR3 is TGTGCCAGCAGCTTGCCGGGGCCTAGCACAGATACGCAGTATTTT. Translation gives CASSLPGPSTDTQYF.

The V call is TRBV5-1, the J call TRBJ2-2; the match to TRBD2 covers 7 bases. This CDR3 is built from 19 residues. With 6 bases clipped from V and 6 bases from J, the junction kept 23 bases outside the gene matches. The V gene's germline CDR1 is SGHRS and CDR2 YFSETQ. CDR3 region: CASTVSSAGFRNGAGELFF. The CDR3 DNA sequence: TGCGCCAGCACCGTAAGCTCAGCGGGGTTTAGGAATGGTGCCGGGGAGCTGTTTTTT.

The chain recombines TRBV27 with TRBJ1-2; 10 bases agree with TRBD1. Unmatched junction bases numbered 3, after V lost 0 bases and J lost 2 bases. The CDR3 runs 16 residues. Germline CDR1 and CDR2: MNHEY and SMNVEV (reference sequence). The CDR3 DNA follows: TGTGCCAGCAGTTTATCGACAGGGGGCGCAAACTATGGCTACACCTTC. It translates to CASSLSTGGANYGYTF.

J is TRBJ2-7 and V is TRBV10-2, with TRBD1 matching 10 bases. Germline CDR1 and CDR2: WSHSY and SAAADI. The CDR3 is made up of 14 amino acids. V lost 7 bases to trimming and J lost 3 bases; unmatched junction nucleotides: 6. CDR3: CASTRDRGVYEQYF. The CDR3 nucleotides read TGCGCCAGCACCCGGGACAGGGGCGTCTACGAGCAGTACTTC.

The chain recombines TRBV6-6 with TRBJ2-1, with 12 positions matching TRBD2. Looked up from germline, CDR1 is MNHNY and CDR2 is SVGAGI (reference sequence). The CDR3 length is 13 residues. J lost 7 bases, V lost 8 bases, and 3 bases had no gene match. The CDR3 sequence: CASLTSGGNEQFF. The CDR3 bases are TGTGCCAGCCTCACTAGCGGGGGGAATGAGCAGTTCTTC.

The rearrangement uses TRBV29-1 and TRBJ2-7, with D possibly matching TRBD2 (5 bases). This CDR3 has 12 residues. Germline CDR1 SQVTM, CDR2 ANQGSEA. V was pared by 7 bases and J by 2 bases, with 12 bases between. CDR3 sequence (DNA): TGCAGCGCTACCCGGGATACCTACGAGCAGTACTTC. Residues: CSATRDTYEQYF.

This clone was seen once. The V and J genes are TRBV10-3 and TRBJ2-7; 10 positions match TRBD1. Germline V gene data show CDR1 as ENHRY and CDR2 as SYGVKD. After removal of 11 bases from V and 4 bases from J, the junction contained 11 bases not matched to a gene. The CDR3 is 14 amino acids. The CDR3 region has the DNA TGTGCCTCACTAGCCCGGGACAGGGGTTACGAGCAGTACTTC. Translation: CASLARDRGYEQYF.